The 26 T cell receptor beta chains reported below all come from one sample, sequenced in a study of T cell responses to AZD1222 COVID-19 vaccine. Sequencing was performed with immunoSEQ multiplex PCR; in TCRdb, only in-frame clones are kept and a portion is missing. The sample carries more than 80,000 clones, around 85% recorded once. The sample was peripheral blood, taken 28 days after the second AZD1222 dose. The receptors originated from an adult who received the AZD1222 COVID-19 vaccine.

The V call is TRBV11-2, the J call TRBJ2-1, with D unresolved. V was pared by 4 bases and J by 9 bases, with 10 bases between. This CDR3 has 12 amino acids. Germline V gene sequence: CDR1 SGHAT, CDR2 FQNNGV. CDR3 amino acids: CASSSTGPEQFF. CDR3 DNA: TGTGCCAGCAGCTCAACCGGGCCTGAGCAGTTCTTC.

This clone appeared once. The V gene is TRBV7-2, the J gene TRBJ2-5; tentatively, D is TRBD2 (5 bases). This CDR3 has 14 residues. Looked up from germline, CDR1 is SGHTA and CDR2 is FQGNSA. V was pared by 1 base and J by 4 bases, with 10 bases between. This chain's CDR3 is CASSLVRAGETQYF. CDR3 nucleotides: TGTGCCAGCAGCTTAGTCCGCGCGGGAGAGACCCAGTACTTC. Based on the CDR3 plus reference TRBV7-2 and TRBJ2-5, the full variable domain is GAGVSQSPSNKVTEKGKDVELRCDPISGHTALYWYRQSLGQGLEFLIYFQGNSAPDKSGLPSDRFSAERTGGSVSTLTIQRTQQEDSAVYLCASSLVRAGETQYFGPGTRLLVL.

This rearrangement joins TRBV27 to TRBJ2-5; D is possibly TRBD1 or TRBD2 (5 bases each). The germline V gene has CDR1 MNHEY and CDR2 SMNVEV (reference sequence). The CDR3 covers 15 residues. V was pared by 3 bases and J by 5 bases, with 16 bases between. CDR3 nucleotides: TGTGCCAGCAGTTTCACCGGGACCCCTCGGGAGACCCAGTACTTC. Residues: CASSFTGTPRETQYF.

The chain recombines TRBV15 with TRBJ2-2, with D possibly matching TRBD2 (6 bases). CDR1 is LNHNV, CDR2 YYDKDF, per germline (reference sequence). This CDR3 has 15 amino acids. V lost 5 bases to trimming and J lost 3 bases, with 13 bases between them. CDR3 sequence reads: CATSPSGEYTGELFF. The DNA for the CDR3 is TGTGCCACCAGCCCATCGGGGGAGTACACCGGGGAGCTGTTTTTT. Supplemented by reference TRBV15 and TRBJ2-2, the full variable domain reads DAMVIQNPRYQVTQFGKPVTLSCSQTLNHNVMYWYQQKSSQAPKLLFHYYDKDFNNEADTPDNFQSRRPNTSFCFLDIRSPGLGDTAMYLCATSPSGEYTGELFFGEGSRLTVL.

The count of this clone is one. This chain uses TRBV27 with TRBJ1-5, with D unresolved. In germline, CDR1 is MNHEY, CDR2 SMNVEV (reference sequence). The CDR3 contains 12 residues. The V and J ends lost 11 bases and 3 bases respectively, with 11 bases between them. The chain's CDR3 is CAVGMINQPQHF. In DNA form, the CDR3 reads TGTGCCGTGGGTATGATCAATCAGCCCCAGCATTTT.

The V and J genes are TRBV19 and TRBJ1-1; unclear D gene. This CDR3 is built from 12 residues. Germline CDR1 and CDR2: LNHDA and SQIVND (reference sequence). V was cut by 5 bases and J by 1 base, with 5 bases left in between. In nucleotides, the CDR3 is TGTGCCAGTAGTTGGCAGAACACTGAAGCTTTCTTT. This codes for CASSWQNTEAFF. The variable domain in full, with the rest retrieved from reference TRBV19 and TRBJ1-1, is DGGITQSPKYLFRKEGQNVTLSCEQNLNHDAMYWYRQDPGQGLRLIYYSQIVNDFQKGDIAEGYSVSREKKESFPLTVTSAQKNPTAFYLCASSWQNTEAFFGQGTRLTVV.

The chain uses TRBV5-1 and TRBJ1-2; D is undetermined. CDR3 length: 13 residues. V was clipped by 0 bases and J by 7 bases, with 10 bases between them. Germline-derived CDR1 and CDR2 are SGHRS and YFSETQ. The CDR3 DNA reads TGCGCCAGCAGCTTGGACAGAATAGCTGGCTACACCTTC. It codes for CASSLDRIAGYTF.

This clone was seen more than once but under ten times. The chain carries TRBV5-1 and TRBJ1-1, with D unresolved. V was pared by 2 bases and J by 1 base, with 3 bases between. Germline V lookup: CDR1 SGHRS, CDR2 YFSETQ. The CDR3 spans 12 residues. CDR3 sequence reads: CASSLSNTEAFF. The CDR3 DNA is TGCGCCAGCAGCTTATCGAACACTGAAGCTTTCTTT.

This clone is judged medium-sized (0.01 to 0.1%). The CDR3: CASSIAGVYSNQPQHF. CDR3 DNA sequence: TGTGCCAGTAGTATAGCGGGGGTTTATAGCAATCAGCCCCAGCATTTT. The chain has TRBV19 and TRBJ1-5; a weak D match, TRBD1 (5 bases). Germline V gene data show CDR1 as LNHDA and CDR2 as SQIVND (reference sequence). This CDR3 is built from 16 residues. The V end was cut by 1 base, the J end by 0 bases, with 10 bases between.

In its sample, this clone was seen once. Here the CDR3 reads CSASAGGITNEQFF. CDR3 sequence (DNA): TGCAGTGCTAGTGCGGGAGGTATTACCAATGAGCAGTTCTTC. The rearrangement joins TRBV20-1 to TRBJ2-1; TRBD2 agrees at 8 bases. CDR3 size: 14 residues. CDR1 is DFQATT and CDR2 is SNEGSKA in the germline V gene (reference sequence). J gave up 6 bases and V 3 bases, and 7 bases lay outside the gene matches.

This chain links TRBV19 with TRBJ1-4, with 7 positions matching TRBD1. CDR1 is LNHDA and CDR2 is SQIVND in the germline V gene (reference sequence). The CDR3 sequence is 17 residues long. Trimming at V came to 3 bases and at J to 0 bases, leaving 7 bases not matched to a gene. CDR3 DNA: TGTGCCAGTAGTATCTCCGGGACAGCTGCAACTAATGAAAAACTGTTTTTT. Translation gives CASSISGTAATNEKLFF.

The sample holds one count of this clone. V usage is TRBV6-6 and J usage is TRBJ2-7; D could derive from TRBD1 or TRBD2 (5 bases each). Trimming removed 6 bases from V and 1 base from J, with 13 bases in between. CDR3 length: 14 amino acids. CDR1 and CDR2 from the germline V gene are MNHNY and SVGAGI (reference sequence). The CDR3: CASSHQGRSYEQYF. CDR3 nucleotides: TGTGCCAGCAGCCACCAGGGACGATCCTACGAGCAGTACTTC.

This chain uses TRBV11-2 with TRBJ1-6, with D tentatively TRBD1 (6 bases). The germline V gene has CDR1 SGHAT and CDR2 FQNNGV. V gave up 1 base and J gave up 7 bases, with 8 bases separating them. The CDR3 loop spans 14 amino acids. The CDR3: CASSLGGLNSPLHF. The CDR3 region has the DNA TGTGCCAGCAGCTTAGGGGGGCTAAATTCACCCCTCCACTTT.

V is TRBV19 and J is TRBJ1-4; 7 bases align to TRBD1. V gave up 6 bases and J gave up 4 bases; unmatched junction bases: 17. CDR1 and CDR2 (germline): LNHDA, SQIVND (reference sequence). The CDR3 loop spans 18 amino acids. The CDR3 region is CASRRGQNMTTYNEKLFF. CDR3 nucleotides: TGTGCCAGTAGGAGGGGACAGAACATGACGACTTATAATGAAAAACTGTTTTTT.

J is TRBJ1-4 and V is TRBV5-4, with D possibly being TRBD1 (5 bases). Trimming stripped 1 base from V and 3 bases from J, with 7 bases between. CDR1 is SGHNT, CDR2 YYREEE, per germline (reference sequence). The CDR3 runs to 14 residues. CDR3 sequence: CASSLKGSNEKLFF. The CDR3 DNA is TGTGCCAGCAGCTTGAAGGGGTCTAATGAAAAACTGTTTTTT.

The chain carries TRBV4-2 and TRBJ2-3, with a possible D match to TRBD2 (6 bases). The CDR3 runs to 16 residues. From germline, CDR1 is LGHNA and CDR2 YNFKEQ. The V gene lost 4 bases and the J gene lost 1 base, with 15 bases spanning the gap. CDR3 protein: CASSLGGGGGTDTQYF. CDR3 bases: TGTGCCAGCAGCCTCGGGGGAGGCGGGGGCACAGATACGCAGTATTTT.

The V call is TRBV28, the J call TRBJ1-2; tentatively, D is TRBD1 (5 bases). The V gene lost 5 bases and the J gene lost 6 bases, with 16 bases spanning the gap. Per germline, CDR1 MDHEN and CDR2 SYDVKM. This CDR3 region has 14 residues. The CDR3 bases are TGTGCCAGCAGTACCCCGGGGAGGGGTAATGGCTACACCTTC. Its protein is CASSTPGRGNGYTF.

The chain employs TRBV28 and TRBJ1-2, with TRBD1 as a possible D gene (5 bases). This CDR3 contains 16 residues. The ends were cut back, 4 bases at V and 3 bases at J, with 18 bases in the middle. The germline CDR1 and CDR2 sequences are MDHEN and SYDVKM. The CDR3 DNA is TGTGCCAGCAGTTCCAGAGGGCGGGGGAGAGACTATGGCTACACCTTC. This encodes CASSSRGRGRDYGYTF.

The chain combines TRBV14 with TRBJ2-3, with unresolved D. Trimming left V 1 base short and J 1 base short, with 3 bases between. The CDR3 is 13 residues long. Germline values: CDR1 SGHDN, CDR2 FVKESK. CDR3 sequence: CASSQGGTDTQYF. The DNA for the CDR3 is TGTGCCAGCAGCCAAGGGGGCACAGATACGCAGTATTTT.

This chain uses TRBV19 with TRBJ2-1, with 8 bases lining up with TRBD1. Germline CDR1 reads LNHDA; CDR2 reads SQIVND (reference sequence). The CDR3 runs to 17 residues. J was trimmed by 12 bases and V by 4 bases; bases with no gene match: 20. This CDR3 is CASSSYGQGLSGRVQFF. The CDR3 DNA sequence: TGTGCCAGTAGTAGTTACGGACAGGGTTTGTCAGGTCGGGTGCAGTTCTTC.

In DNA form, the CDR3 reads TGTGCCAGTAGTATAGAAGATCTGACACACAATGAGCAGTTCTTC. Protein product: CASSIEDLTHNEQFF. The chain uses TRBV19 and TRBJ2-1; D is undetermined. The CDR3 totals 15 residues. Looked up from germline, CDR1 is LNHDA and CDR2 is SQIVND (reference sequence). Trimming took off 0 bases at V and 5 bases at J, with 11 bases between the two ends.

The rearrangement joins TRBV12-5 to TRBJ2-1; 8 nucleotides align to TRBD1. The CDR3 extends over 15 amino acids. The germline gives CDR1 LGHNT, CDR2 FRNRAP. After removal of 7 bases from V and 5 bases from J, the junction contained 10 bases not matched to a gene. The CDR3 sequence is CASAPGQGNDNEQFF. DNA of the CDR3: TGTGCTAGTGCTCCTGGACAGGGAAATGACAATGAGCAGTTCTTC.

V usage is TRBV11-3 and J usage is TRBJ1-5; no clear D. V lost 3 bases and J lost 5, with 14 bases in between. Germline CDR1 reads SGHNT; CDR2 reads YENEEA. This CDR3 region has 15 residues. DNA for the CDR3: TGTGCCAGCAGCTTTAATTTTAACCCACATCAGCCCCAGCATTTT. Its translation: CASSFNFNPHQPQHF.

This chain links TRBV5-1 with TRBJ2-7; weak D call: TRBD1 (7 bases). This CDR3 is built from 15 residues. With 2 bases removed from V and 0 bases from J, the gap between germline ends came to 12 bases. The germline V gene encodes CDR1 SGHRS and CDR2 YFSETQ. The DNA of the CDR3 is TGCGCCAGCAGCTTACAGGGGACTCGCTCCTACGAGCAGTACTTC. It yields the protein CASSLQGTRSYEQYF.

This chain joins TRBV24-1 and TRBJ2-1, with D tentatively TRBD1 or TRBD2 (5 bases each). The germline V gene has CDR1 KGHDR and CDR2 SFDVKD. This CDR3 comprises 17 residues. Trimming shortened V by 0 bases and J by 0 bases, and 11 bases separated the two germline ends. The DNA of the CDR3 is TGTGCCACCAGTGATTTGCCCGGGGCTGGCTCCTACAATGAGCAGTTCTTC. Translating it yields CATSDLPGAGSYNEQFF.

The CDR3, as DNA: TGTGCCAGCAGTTACTCCAGCGGGAGTTCCTACGAGCAGTACTTC. This sequence encodes CASSYSSGSSYEQYF. The chain has TRBV6-5 and TRBJ2-7; TRBD2 aligns across 8 bases. From germline, CDR1 is MNHEY and CDR2 SVGAGI. Germline trimming cut 0 bases from V and 1 base from J; bases unmatched to any gene: 2. There are 15 residues in the CDR3.